The 17 T cell receptor beta chains given below trace back to one sample, sequenced in a study of T cells in Graves' hyperthyroidism and ophthalmopathy. RNA transcripts yielded amplified TCR beta CDR3 regions. In the first-round RT-PCR of the TCR CDR3, the HTBI primer set was used. One entry per CDR3 protein results from TCRdb running MiXCR on the multiplex PCR reads. The top ten hold less than 75% of the sample, which has 370,000 or so distinct CDR3 sequences, approximately 25% seen once. Sample: blood. The receptors stem from a man in his forties or fifties with Graves' hyperthyroidism.

This chain uses TRBV20-1 with TRBJ1-2, with TRBD1 matching 9 bases. CDR3 length: 14 amino acids. The V gene end was trimmed by 3 bases and the J gene end by 2 bases; junction bases not matched to a gene: 4. CDR1 is DFQATT and CDR2 is SNEGSKA in the germline V gene (reference sequence). CDR3 amino acids: CSARDRGYNYGYTF. Here the CDR3 DNA reads TGCAGTGCTAGGGACAGGGGCTACAACTATGGCTACACCTTC.

The genes are TRBV20-1 and TRBJ2-3; D ambiguous. The CDR3 totals 12 residues. The V and J ends lost 7 bases and 1 base respectively, with 9 bases between them. CDR1 is DFQATT, CDR2 SNEGSKA, per germline (reference sequence). Here the CDR3 DNA reads TGCAGTGTTCCCGCACGCACAGATACGCAGTATTTT. It encodes CSVPARTDTQYF.

The rearrangement links TRBV25-1 to TRBJ1-6; D is unresolved. The CDR3 contains 13 residues. V was trimmed by 5 bases and J by 9 bases, leaving 11 bases between them. CDR1 and CDR2 from the germline V gene are MGHDK and SYGVNS. CDR3 DNA sequence: TGTGCCAGCAGTTATGGTAGCAGTTCACCCCTCCACTTT. Its protein product is CASSYGSSSPLHF.

A few counts support this clonotype. The chain is built from TRBV27 and TRBJ2-1; 7 nucleotides align to TRBD2. The CDR3 is 19 residues long. Germline V gives CDR1 MNHEY, CDR2 SMNVEV (reference sequence). The ends lost 2 bases at V and 0 bases at J; junction bases unmatched: 13. CDR3 bases: TGTGCCAGCAGTTTAAGTTCGAGCGGGACCGCCGCCTCCTACAATGAGCAGTTCTTC. It yields the protein CASSLSSSGTAASYNEQFF.

This chain joins TRBV15 and TRBJ2-7, with 8 bases fitting TRBD1. The CDR3 has 15 amino acids. In germline, CDR1 is LNHNV, CDR2 YYDKDF (reference sequence). V shed 5 bases and J 4 bases; nucleotides not matched to a gene: 10. The CDR3 region has the DNA TGTGCCACCAGCTCCCGGACAGGGCCAGAGTACGAGCAGTACTTC. Its translation: CATSSRTGPEYEQYF.

Regarding this clonotype: Relative to the germline gene, one junction end is altered; a read error may explain this. The rearrangement links TRBV6-7 to TRBJ2-1, with 10 bases that match TRBD2. TRBV6-7 is filed as an ORF, its function uncertain. The CDR3 sequence is 11 residues long. The CDR3 loop reads CASSNEAGGVF. In nucleotides, the CDR3 is TGTGCCAGCAGTAACGAAGCGGGAGGGGTCTTC.

The rearrangement joins TRBV11-2 to TRBJ2-5; possibly TRBD1 or TRBD2 for D (5 bases each). Deletions cut 0 bases from V and 2 bases from J, with 13 bases between. This CDR3 is 16 amino acids long. Germline values: CDR1 SGHAT, CDR2 FQNNGV. DNA for the CDR3: TGTGCCAGCAGCTTAGACACCGGGACGCATCAAGAGACCCAGTACTTC. Its translation: CASSLDTGTHQETQYF. Based on the CDR3 plus reference TRBV11-2 and TRBJ2-5, the full variable domain is EAGVAQSPRYKIIEKRQSVAFWCNPISGHATLYWYQQILGQGPKLLIQFQNNGVVDDSQLPKDRFSAERLKGVDSTLKIQPAKLEDSAVYLCASSLDTGTHQETQYFGPGTRLLVL.

This chain links TRBV6-5 with TRBJ2-5, with D possibly TRBD1 on 5 matching bases. Germline values: CDR1 MNHEY, CDR2 SVGAGI. V dropped 1 base and J dropped 0 bases, with 9 bases sitting between them. The CDR3 runs 15 residues. The CDR3 DNA reads TGTGCCAGCAGTTACTTGGCAGGGTACCAAGAGACCCAGTACTTC. Amino acids: CASSYLAGYQETQYF.

This clonotype was seen many times. J is TRBJ2-1 and V is TRBV27; 11 nucleotides agree with TRBD2. With V trimmed by 5 bases and J by 5 bases, 5 bases remained unmatched. The CDR3 sequence is 15 residues long. The germline V gene encodes CDR1 MNHEY and CDR2 SMNVEV (reference sequence). Written as DNA, the CDR3 is TGTGCCAGCAGTGAGGGGACTAGCGGAAACAATGAGCAGTTCTTC. Amino acid sequence: CASSEGTSGNNEQFF.

The chain combines TRBV6-2 or TRBV6-3 with TRBJ1-5; TRBD1 matches 12 bases. Germline assignment: CDR1 MNHEY and CDR2 SVGEGT. The J segment lost 0 bases and the V segment lost 5 bases, leaving 14 bases of the junction unmatched. The CDR3 has 20 amino acids. The chain's CDR3 is CASSLSGTGGIRASNQPQHF. Written as DNA, the CDR3 is TGTGCCAGCAGTCTTTCCGGGACAGGGGGCATTCGGGCTAGCAATCAGCCCCAGCATTTT.

This chain uses TRBV12-3 or TRBV12-4 with TRBJ2-7; D is undetermined. Trimming removed 5 bases from V and 2 bases from J, with 13 bases in between. The CDR3 covers 14 residues. For the CDR3, the DNA is TGTGCCAGCAGTATCCGGGCCGTAACCTACGAGCAGTACTTC. As protein: CASSIRAVTYEQYF.

As concerns this clonotype: At one end the junction does not follow the germline gene, possibly because of a read error. The chain joins TRBV12-3 or TRBV12-4 to TRBJ2-7; TRBD1 agrees at 9 bases. The CDR3 length is 14 residues. The CDR3 loop is CASSGTGNSCEQYF. The CDR3 coding sequence is TGTGCCAGCAGTGGGACAGGGAACTCCTGCGAGCAGTACTTC.

This clonotype was detected only a few times. An end of the junction does not agree with germline; a read error may underlie this. This chain joins TRBV7-2 and TRBJ1-2, with D unresolved. This CDR3 region has 15 residues. Germline V gene data show CDR1 as SGHTA and CDR2 as FQGNSA. CDR3 in amino acids: CASSRRMEQNYGYAF. Here the CDR3 DNA reads TGTGCCAGCAGCCGCCGCATGGAGCAGAACTATGGCTACGCCTTC.

This chain connects TRBV15 to TRBJ2-7; D is possibly TRBD1 (6 bases). V was cut by 5 bases and J by 3 bases, with 14 bases left in between. CDR1 and CDR2 (germline): LNHNV, YYDKDF (reference sequence). This CDR3 has 14 amino acids. The CDR3 loop reads CATSPRQVGYEQYF. For the CDR3, the DNA is TGTGCCACCAGCCCTCGACAGGTAGGCTACGAGCAGTACTTC.

A word on this clonotype: Just one base apart from a much larger clone, this may be a read error. This chain uses TRBV28 with TRBJ2-1, with 7 bases identical to TRBD2. Trimming removed 6 bases from V and 13 bases from J; junction bases left unmatched: 12. CDR3 size: 13 residues. Germline-derived CDR1 and CDR2 are MDHEN and SYDVKM. The CDR3 nucleotides are TGTGCCAGCAGGGAGGCTAGCGGCCGACAACAGTTCTTC. This translates into CASREASGRQQFF.

The V gene is TRBV7-2, the J gene TRBJ2-7; D might be TRBD2 (5 bases). This CDR3 has 14 residues. The germline gives CDR1 SGHTA, CDR2 FQGNSA. With 9 bases removed from V and 3 bases from J, the gap between germline ends came to 18 bases. The CDR3 spells CASSTQYRDYEQYF. The CDR3 nucleotides are TGTGCCAGTAGTACGCAATACCGGGACTACGAGCAGTACTTC.

This clonotype was picked up many times. This sequence joins TRBV20-1 and TRBJ2-1, with TRBD2 matching over 12 bases. V was pared by 2 bases and J by 4 bases, with 3 bases of the junction left unmatched. CDR3 length: 15 amino acids. Germline V CDR1 and CDR2: DFQATT, SNEGSKA (reference sequence). CDR3 protein: CSARSLAGGYNEQFF. CDR3 DNA: TGCAGTGCTAGATCGCTAGCGGGAGGGTACAATGAGCAGTTCTTC.